This T cell receptor (beta chain) appears in the sequencing data of a study of T cell responses to AZD1222 COVID-19 vaccine. Germline CDR1 SEHNR, CDR2 FQNEAQ (reference sequence). Trimming pared 5 bases from V and 2 bases from J, leaving 14 bases between. The CDR3 sequence is 15 residues long. Points from the study as a whole: Clonal diversity was possibly underestimated, and the donors were mostly white British, with more females. Repertoire sampling happened only post peak T cell response.

Sequencing used immunoSEQ multiplex PCR; TCRdb keeps in-frame clones, though not all of them. The table lists fewer than 120,000 clones, roughly 93% of them singletons, with 2.9% in the top ten. The sample holds one count of this clone. Its antigen is unknown. The receptor was derived from an adult who received the AZD1222 COVID-19 vaccine. This specimen was peripheral blood, taken 28 days after the second AZD1222 dose. The chain recombines TRBV7-9 with TRBJ2-3; D perhaps matches TRBD1 (6 bases). In DNA, the CDR3 is TGTGCCAGCAGCCAAGGAAGGGGGTACACAGATACGCAGTATTTT. Amino acids: CASSQGRGYTDTQYF.